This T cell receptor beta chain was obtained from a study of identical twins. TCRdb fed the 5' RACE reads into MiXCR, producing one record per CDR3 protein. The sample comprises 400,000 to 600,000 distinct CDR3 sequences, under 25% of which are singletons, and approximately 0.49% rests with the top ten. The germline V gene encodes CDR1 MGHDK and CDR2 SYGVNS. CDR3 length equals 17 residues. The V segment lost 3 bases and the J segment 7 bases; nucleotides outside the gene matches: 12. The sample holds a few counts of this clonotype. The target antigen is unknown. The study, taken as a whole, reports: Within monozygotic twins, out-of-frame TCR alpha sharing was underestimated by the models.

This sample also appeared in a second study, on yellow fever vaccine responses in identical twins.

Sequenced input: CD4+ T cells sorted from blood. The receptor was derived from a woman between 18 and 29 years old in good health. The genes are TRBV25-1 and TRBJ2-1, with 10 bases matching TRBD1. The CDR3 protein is CASSDGTGDPPLNEQFF. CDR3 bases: TGTGCCAGCAGTGACGGGACAGGGGATCCCCCTTTGAATGAGCAGTTCTTC.